The rows below give T cell receptor beta chains drawn from one sample of a study of graft-versus-host responses after intestinal transplantation. Profiling relied on immunoSEQ multiplex PCR, and the TCRdb table lists in-frame clones only, not all of them. Of over 100,000 clones listed, roughly 95% were seen once; the top ten hold over 2.5%. No antigens are known for them. The material was unstimulated CD8+ T cells sorted from spleen or lymph node cells, obtained before intestinal transplant. The source of these receptors is a human donor who received an intestinal transplant. The conserved cysteine and the conserved F or W are not part of the CDR3 here.

TRBV6-1	TRBJ1-1	ASSFRDRGNTEAF
TRBV9	TRBJ2-1	ASSRWSNQNYNEQF
TRBV5-6	TRBJ2-2	ASSLGGLLGGELF
TRBV2	TRBJ2-4	ASRNSAGGPNIQY
TRBV28	TRBJ1-4	ASPLEGREKLF
TRBV27	TRBJ2-7	ASSSLAIYEQY
TRBV30	TRBJ1-5	AWSDYGTTIHQPQH
TRBV9	TRBJ2-3	ASSVPRTLGGEGTDTQY
TRBV7-2	TRBJ2-3	ASSLGAGGVDTQY
TRBV7-7	TRBJ2-6	ASSSTASGANVLT
TRBV18	TRBJ1-2	ASSLPGESYGYT
TRBV27	TRBJ2-5	ASSLITGPQETQY
TRBV7-9	TRBJ1-4	ASSEGHEKLF
TRBV4-3	TRBJ2-7	ASSQGGAATTEQY
TRBV5-6	TRBJ1-1	ASSGRGENTEAF
TRBV4-1	TRBJ2-7	ASSPTSGGSYEQY
TRBV4-3	TRBJ1-2	ASSQSVFRGVEGYT
TRBV14	TRBJ1-2	ASSQPGTANYGYT
TRBV4-1	TRBJ2-1	ASSQDQAGGNEQF
TRBV27	TRBJ2-1	ASSLSGREEF
TRBV10-3	TRBJ1-1	AITPRGANTEAF
TRBV11-2	TRBJ2-7	ASSSNRDEQY
TRBV27	TRBJ2-7	ASSLSPGGGEQY
TRBV7-9	TRBJ2-5	ASSLGLQETQY
TRBV7-9	TRBJ2-1	ASSLLPYEQF
TRBV4-1	TRBJ2-1	ASSQPRLADNEQF
TRBV7-2	TRBJ2-7	ASSLDGTTFSYEQY
TRBV19	TRBJ1-1	ASSIGAVEAF
TRBV7-8	TRBJ1-5	ASSFIWTGGFQNQPQH
TRBV5-6	TRBJ2-1	ASSFGGSYNEQF
TRBV30	TRBJ2-7	AWRGRSSYEQY
TRBV5-1	TRBJ2-1	ASRYGGRTYNEQF
TRBV28	TRBJ2-7	ASSLFYTARGTHSYEQY
TRBV7-8	TRBJ2-6	ASSLELSGAVSGANVLT
TRBV27	TRBJ1-1	ASSFEALPNTEAF
TRBV30	TRBJ2-1	AWSLAGDTSGEQF
TRBV28	TRBJ2-1	ASSSPKGEQF
TRBV5-6	TRBJ2-7	ASSLEPGTSTEQY
TRBV4-3	TRBJ1-4	ASSQGVGLATNEKLF
TRBV5-6	TRBJ1-2	ASSLEGALVSWGYT
TRBV7-4	TRBJ1-1	ASSQGQGEDTEAF
TRBV25-1	TRBJ2-1	ASSEWVGVEQF
TRBV19	TRBJ2-6	ASLPARPGANVLT
TRBV4-1	TRBJ2-7	ASSQEASGSNYEQY
TRBV2	TRBJ2-1	ASSEAQFEQF